The clone carrying this T cell receptor beta chain was seen more than once but under ten times. This specimen comes from a study of beta chain features in type 1 diabetes. Expressed TCRB transcripts were sequenced because the isolated RNA had all been reverse transcribed beforehand. Sequenced by immunoSEQ multiplex PCR; TCRdb stores in-frame clones only, minus some. The sample holds about 150,000 clones, just over 9% seen once. The V gene's germline CDR1 is LGHNA and CDR2 YSLEER. The CDR3 has 13 amino acids. V gave up 3 bases and J gave up 9 bases, with 12 bases separating them. The sequencing sample was made of central memory CD4+ T cells from blood. This TCR derives from a woman younger than 30 in good health. J is TRBJ2-1 and V is TRBV4-3; weak D call: TRBD2 (6 bases). CDR3 coding DNA: TGCGCCAGCAGCCAGGAGGGGCTTAGTGAGCAGTTCTTC. Its translation is CASSQEGLSEQFF.